Presented here are 7 T cell receptor beta chains from one specimen sequenced in a study of T cell repertoires in cytomegalovirus infection. TCRdb re-analysed the reads in MiXCR, keeping a single row per CDR3 protein. The data contain around 450,000 distinct CDR3 sequences, approximately 31% of them singletons. Sequencing input: PBMCs. All receptors derive from a human donor in good health (CMV status not recorded). Some clones in this sample may be carry-over from other donors' samples.

The J gene is TRBJ2-6, the V gene TRBV28; TRBD1 matches 8 bases. V lost 10 bases and J lost 1; bases outside the gene matches: 9. Germline V lookup: CDR1 MDHEN, CDR2 SYDVKM. The CDR3 consists of 16 residues. The CDR3 is CAIQDRVSSGANVLTF. The CDR3 DNA is TGTGCCATCCAGGACAGGGTTTCTTCTGGGGCCAACGTCCTGACTTTC.

With respect to this clonotype: This may come from a read error, since a much larger clone is one base off. Because it lacks the conserved phenylalanine or tryptophan at the end, this CDR3 is likely a read error. The V call is TRBV7-6, the J call TRBJ2-7; the D gene could be TRBD1 or TRBD2 (5 bases each). Trimming took off 4 bases at V and 0 bases at J, with 10 bases between the two ends. The CDR3 covers 14 residues. Germline CDR1 and CDR2: SGHVS and FNYEAQ. CDR3 loop: CASSSSGTSYEQYL. CDR3 sequence (DNA): TGTGCCAGCAGCTCGTCCGGGACCTCCTACGAGCAGTACTTA.

The chain couples TRBV6-1 to TRBJ1-1; D is ambiguous. V gave up 2 bases and J gave up 1 base, with 8 bases separating them. This CDR3 has 14 residues. Germline lookup yields CDR1 MNHNS and CDR2 SASEGT. CDR3 region: CASSEPAWNTEAFF. The DNA for the CDR3 is TGTGCCAGCAGTGAACCGGCGTGGAACACTGAAGCTTTCTTT.

This clonotype was counted many times. The gene calls are TRBV7-2 and TRBJ2-5; TRBD2 matches at 10 bases. Germline CDR1 is SGHTA and CDR2 is FQGNSA. V shed 5 bases and J 5 bases; nucleotides not matched to a gene: 11. The CDR3 loop spans 16 amino acids. The CDR3 sequence is CASSKQAGGPLETQYF. CDR3 nucleotide sequence: TGTGCCAGCAGCAAACAAGCGGGGGGGCCGCTGGAGACCCAGTACTTC.

Worth noting for this clonotype: The CDR3 carries no conserved terminal phenylalanine or tryptophan, so it likely arises from a read error. The CDR3: CASRRSTGTRNNEQFL. The CDR3 DNA reads as TGTGCCAGTAGGAGAAGTACCGGGACTAGGAACAATGAGCAGTTCTTA. The chain uses TRBV19 and TRBJ2-1, with TRBD2 identical over 8 bases. CDR3 length equals 16 residues. V lost 6 bases, J lost 5 bases, and 12 bases stayed unmatched. CDR1 is LNHDA, CDR2 SQIVND, per germline (reference sequence).

The J gene is TRBJ1-1, the V gene TRBV12-3 or TRBV12-4; the match to TRBD1 covers 7 bases. The CDR3 loop spans 13 amino acids. V was clipped by 6 bases and J by 4 bases; unmatched bases: 5. This CDR3 reads CASRTTGRTEAFF. CDR3 in DNA: TGTGCCAGCAGAACGACAGGGCGCACTGAAGCTTTCTTT.

This clonotype was detected a few times. The chain employs TRBV5-4 and TRBJ2-2; D not certain. The CDR3 spans 14 residues. The germline V and J ends were trimmed by 4 bases and 0 bases, with 7 bases remaining between them. Germline assignment: CDR1 SGHNT and CDR2 YYREEE (reference sequence). CDR3 in amino acids: CASSGQSNTGELFF. In DNA form, the CDR3 reads TGTGCCAGCAGCGGGCAGTCGAACACCGGGGAGCTGTTTTTT.